These 8 T cell receptor beta chains were sequenced from one sample in a study of T cells after yellow fever vaccination. TCRdb re-called the 5' RACE reads with MiXCR, one entry per CDR3 protein. Among under 95,000 distinct CDR3 sequences listed, around 7.8% were seen once. The specimen was CD8+ T cells sorted from PBMCs, collected 10 days after the first yellow fever vaccination. The receptor source for this set is a man between 18 and 29 years old who received the YFV17D yellow fever vaccine.

The gene calls are TRBV4-2 and TRBJ2-3; 11 bases are shared with TRBD2. V lost 4 bases to trimming and J lost 4 bases; unmatched junction nucleotides: 7. CDR1 is LGHNA and CDR2 is YNFKEQ in the germline V gene. CDR3 length: 16 amino acids. The CDR3 loop is CASSPPTSGVADTQYF. The CDR3, as DNA: TGTGCCAGCAGCCCACCGACTAGCGGGGTTGCAGATACGCAGTATTTT.

The chain uses TRBV4-1 and TRBJ1-4; TRBD1 matches at 8 bases. Unmatched junction bases numbered 12, after V lost 3 bases and J lost 9 bases. This CDR3 has 16 amino acids. CDR1 is MGHRA and CDR2 is YSYEKL in the germline V gene. The CDR3 bases are TGCGCCAGCAGCCAGCACCTCGGGACAGGCGACAAAAAACTGTTTTTT. Amino acid sequence: CASSQHLGTGDKKLFF.

This clonotype was seen at least ten times. The J gene is TRBJ1-5, the V gene TRBV4-1, with D hard to call. This CDR3 comprises 13 residues. V was clipped by 0 bases and J by 7 bases, with 7 bases between them. CDR1 and CDR2 from the germline V gene are MGHRA and YSYEKL. The CDR3 sequence: CASSQDRTQPQHF. In nucleotides, the CDR3 is TGCGCCAGCAGCCAAGATAGAACACAGCCCCAGCATTTT.

Turning to this clonotype: Possible read error: a much larger clone is one base away. The chain has TRBV7-9 and TRBJ2-3, with D possibly being TRBD2 (6 bases). The CDR3 is made up of 14 amino acids. V lost 5 bases and J 5 bases, leaving 14 bases between the germline ends. Germline CDR1 SEHNR, CDR2 FQNEAQ (reference sequence). The DNA for the CDR3 is TGTGCCAGCAGCCGGGACTGCGCGGGAGATACGCAGTATTTT. Residues: CASSRDCAGDTQYF.

The chain recombines TRBV4-1 with TRBJ2-1, with 7 bases identical to TRBD1. Losses at the gene ends were 3 bases for V and 8 bases for J; bases not matched to a gene: 13. CDR1 and CDR2 from the germline V gene are MGHRA and YSYEKL. The CDR3 runs 16 residues. This CDR3 is CASSHDSRGTGDEQFF. The CDR3 nucleotides are TGCGCCAGCAGCCATGATTCCCGGGGTACAGGGGATGAGCAGTTCTTC.

This clonotype showed up many times. V usage is TRBV12-3 or TRBV12-4 and J usage is TRBJ1-2; D gene unclear. The V end lost 6 bases, the J end lost 3 bases, and 11 bases lay between the germline ends. This CDR3 has 13 residues. CDR3 nucleotide sequence: TGTGCCAGCAGGGGCCCGGGAGACTATGGCTACACCTTC. Residues: CASRGPGDYGYTF.

This clonotype was recorded many times. The chain employs TRBV5-5 and TRBJ1-3, with D hard to call. Between the trimmed V and J ends, which lost 0 bases and 6 bases, there was a span of 7 bases. This CDR3 has 13 amino acids. From germline, CDR1 is SGHKS and CDR2 YYEKEE (reference sequence). CDR3 sequence: CASSLVDLNTIYF. For the CDR3, the DNA is TGTGCCAGCAGCTTGGTCGACCTAAACACCATATATTTT.

Concerning this clonotype itself: A much larger clone sits a single nucleotide away, making a read error possible. This sequence joins TRBV4-2 and TRBJ2-7, with 10 bases fitting TRBD2. The CDR3 is 18 amino acids. Unmatched junction bases numbered 10, after V lost 0 bases and J lost 2 bases. Germline V gene data show CDR1 as LGHNA and CDR2 as YNFKEQ. The CDR3 DNA reads TGTGCCAGCAGCCAAGATGCATATTCACTAGCGGGGCCCTACGAGCAGTACGTC. Protein sequence: CASSQDAYSLAGPYEQYV.